The rows below give T cell receptor beta chains drawn from one sample of a study of blood T cell repertoires in COVID-19. Generated by immunoSEQ multiplex PCR, the TCRdb table keeps only in-frame clones and is missing some. The table has 56,000 or so clones, 65% to 85% seen once; the top ten hold 5.5%. The specimen sequenced was peripheral blood. These receptors all stem from a woman in her seventies with acute or convalescent COVID-19. Each CDR3 is given with its conserved first and last residue. The D gene is left open where the match is weak.

v_gene,d_gene,CDR3aa
TRBV7-9,NA,CASSLQGFGGNTIYF
TRBV4-1,NA,CASSWDKGRSPLHF
TRBV2,TRBD2,CASSANSGGADEQFF
TRBV10-3,NA,CAISPGSGTIYF
TRBV4-3,TRBD1,CASSQFRGGGLGYGYTF
TRBV7-2,NA,CASSLGSGLITYEQYF
TRBV27,TRBD1,CASSSTQGIIEKLFF
TRBV29-1,NA,CSVKEYSNQPQHF
TRBV29-1,TRBD1,CSAQNPGQGAKVSQNIQYF
TRBV11-2,NA,CASSNLPASGTDTQYF
TRBV18,NA,CASSPGGGYGYTF
TRBV11-2,TRBD1,CASSLVQGQRTIHTDTQYF
TRBV3-1/TRBV3-2,NA,CASSRTSAGSSYEQYF